The 29 T cell receptor beta chains presented below share a single source sample, sequenced in a study of blood T cell repertoires in COVID-19. Clones were read by immunoSEQ multiplex PCR, and TCRdb kept only the in-frame ones, dropping some. The sample comprises tens of thousands of clones, around 88% of which are singletons, and about 14% rests with the top ten. Sequenced: peripheral blood. These receptors were obtained from a human donor in a cohort sampled during active COVID-19.

The chain joins TRBV4-3 to TRBJ2-7; TRBD2 is a possible D gene (5 bases). The CDR3 runs to 17 residues. Germline loops: CDR1 LGHNA, CDR2 YSLEER. V was trimmed by 1 base and J by 5 bases, leaving 21 bases between them. Written as DNA, the CDR3 is TGCGCCAGCAGCCAAGTGATGACCGGGGATTCCTTCCACGAGCAGTACTTC. It yields the protein CASSQVMTGDSFHEQYF.

In nucleotides, the CDR3 is TGTGCCAGCAGTCCCCGTGGAAACACCATATATTTT. Translated, it gives CASSPRGNTIYF. This chain uses TRBV6-2 or TRBV6-3 with TRBJ1-3; no clear D. From germline, CDR1 is MNHEY and CDR2 SVGEGT. V lost 5 bases and J lost 3, with 5 bases in between. There are 12 residues in the CDR3.

V gene TRBV11-2 combines with J gene TRBJ2-2, with 13 bases lining up with TRBD2. The CDR3 has 17 amino acids. CDR1 is SGHAT, CDR2 FQNNGV, per germline. V was clipped by 4 bases and J by 1 base; unmatched bases: 3. Here the CDR3 DNA reads TGTGCCAGCAGCTCGGGACTAGCGGGACTGAACACCGGGGAGCTGTTTTTT. Its protein product is CASSSGLAGLNTGELFF.

This clone was picked up one time. The rearrangement links TRBV6-6 to TRBJ1-5, with D perhaps TRBD1 (5 bases). Germline assignment: CDR1 MNHNY and CDR2 SVGAGI (reference sequence). V was pared by 0 bases and J by 5 bases, with 11 bases between. The CDR3 is made up of 15 amino acids. The CDR3 loop reads CASSYSDSSHQPQHF. The CDR3 coding sequence is TGTGCCAGCAGTTACTCCGACAGTTCCCATCAGCCCCAGCATTTT.

The CDR3 protein is CASNKLGGGEQFF. For the CDR3, the DNA is TGCGCCAGCAACAAATTAGGAGGTGGTGAGCAGTTCTTC. The J gene is TRBJ2-1, the V gene TRBV5-1; D possibly corresponds to TRBD2 (5 bases). This CDR3 comprises 13 residues. The germline V gene encodes CDR1 SGHRS and CDR2 YFSETQ. V lost 6 bases and J 9 bases, leaving 16 bases between the germline ends.

This chain uses TRBV29-1 with TRBJ1-2, with D possibly matching TRBD1 (5 bases). The CDR3 runs to 13 residues. With 7 bases removed from V and 4 bases from J, the gap between germline ends came to 16 bases. Germline lookup yields CDR1 SQVTM and CDR2 ANQGSEA. CDR3 in amino acids: CSGGPDRSYGYTF. DNA of the CDR3: TGCAGCGGTGGACCTGACAGATCCTATGGCTACACCTTC.

This chain uses TRBV5-1 with TRBJ2-5; 9 nucleotides align to TRBD1. The length of the CDR3 is 14 residues. CDR1 and CDR2 from the germline V gene are SGHRS and YFSETQ. V lost 4 bases and J lost 7; bases outside the gene matches: 8. The CDR3: CASSEGQGLGTQYF. CDR3 nucleotide sequence: TGCGCCAGCAGCGAGGGACAGGGTTTAGGGACCCAGTACTTC.

The chain uses TRBV12-5 and TRBJ2-1, with D perhaps TRBD2 (5 bases). The CDR3 runs to 18 residues. CDR1 is LGHNT and CDR2 is FRNRAP in the germline V gene. V lost 1 base and J lost 0, with 16 bases in between. Here the CDR3 reads CASGLALWGGSSYNEQFF. For the CDR3, the DNA is TGTGCTAGTGGTTTGGCACTATGGGGTGGGAGCTCCTACAATGAGCAGTTCTTC.

V and J are TRBV6-5 and TRBJ2-7, with a weak D call TRBD2 (6 bases). The CDR3 spans 13 residues. V was pared by 0 bases and J by 9 bases, with 12 bases between. Germline assignment: CDR1 MNHEY and CDR2 SVGAGI. CDR3 loop: CASSYSGREVQYF. The CDR3 region has the DNA TGTGCCAGCAGTTACTCAGGCAGGGAGGTGCAGTACTTC.

CDR3 bases: TGTGCCAGCAGCGGACTAGCGGGAGGGCCTAGTGAGCAGTTCTTC. It translates to CASSGLAGGPSEQFF. This chain connects TRBV7-9 to TRBJ2-1, with TRBD2 matching 15 bases. The V gene end was trimmed by 5 bases and the J gene end by 9 bases; junction bases not matched to a gene: 5. Germline CDR1 is SEHNR and CDR2 is FQNEAQ (reference sequence). CDR3 size: 15 residues.

The gene calls are TRBV28 and TRBJ1-2, with 12 bases identical to TRBD1. V lost 8 bases to trimming and J lost 11 bases; unmatched junction nucleotides: 15. Germline CDR1 reads MDHEN; CDR2 reads SYDVKM. This CDR3 comprises 15 residues. CDR3 residues: CASCRPGQGASYYTF. The CDR3 nucleotides are TGTGCCAGCTGCCGTCCGGGACAGGGGGCGAGTTATTACACCTTC.

V is TRBV28 and J is TRBJ2-5; 11 positions match TRBD1. Trimming cost V 6 bases and J 10 bases; bases outside gene matches: 13. The germline V gene encodes CDR1 MDHEN and CDR2 SYDVKM. CDR3 size: 15 residues. CDR3 sequence reads: CASSHPGTGGQGQYF. CDR3 in DNA: TGTGCCAGCAGCCACCCAGGGACAGGGGGGCAAGGCCAGTACTTC.

The V call is TRBV24-1, the J call TRBJ1-2; 9 nucleotides agree with TRBD1. The CDR3 is 15 amino acids. Germline lookup yields CDR1 KGHDR and CDR2 SFDVKD. Trimming took 4 bases from V and 8 from J; bases not matched to a gene: 10. The CDR3 reads CATSEPDRGRQGYTF. CDR3 bases: TGTGCCACCAGTGAGCCGGACAGGGGTCGTCAAGGCTACACCTTC.

The V and J genes are TRBV28 and TRBJ2-2; 7 positions match TRBD1. This CDR3 has 17 amino acids. Germline V gene data show CDR1 as MDHEN and CDR2 as SYDVKM. J was trimmed by 0 bases and V by 7 bases; bases with no gene match: 11. Written as DNA, the CDR3 is TGTGCCAGCACCCGCGGGTTGGGGACAGCGAACACCGGGGAGCTGTTTTTT. Translated, it gives CASTRGLGTANTGELFF.

The rearrangement uses TRBV7-8 and TRBJ1-1; D is undetermined. Between the trimmed V and J ends, which lost 5 bases and 4 bases, there was a span of 8 bases. In germline, CDR1 is SGHVS, CDR2 FQNEAQ. The CDR3 runs 12 residues. The CDR3 is CASSHSGTEAFF. CDR3 sequence (DNA): TGTGCCAGCAGCCACAGTGGCACTGAAGCTTTCTTT.

The chain is built from TRBV27 and TRBJ2-7; the D is unclear. In germline, CDR1 is MNHEY, CDR2 SMNVEV (reference sequence). The CDR3 length is 15 residues. The V and J ends lost 5 bases and 1 base respectively, with 15 bases between them. CDR3 nucleotides: TGTGCCAGCAGTCCACACCCTGGCGGTTCCTACGAGCAGTACTTC. Protein: CASSPHPGGSYEQYF.

V gene TRBV6-5 combines with J gene TRBJ2-7; maybe TRBD2 (5 bases). Per germline, CDR1 MNHEY and CDR2 SVGAGI. With 2 bases removed from V and 4 bases from J, the gap between germline ends came to 12 bases. CDR3 size: 14 residues. CDR3 residues: CASSYRGPVYEQYF. The CDR3, as DNA: TGTGCCAGCAGTTACCGAGGGCCGGTTTACGAGCAGTACTTC.

This chain uses TRBV28 with TRBJ1-4; D remains unclear. In germline, CDR1 is MDHEN, CDR2 SYDVKM. The CDR3 totals 14 residues. V gave up 7 bases and J gave up 0 bases, with 9 bases separating them. CDR3 amino acids: CASTSFATNEKLFF. CDR3 DNA sequence: TGTGCCAGCACTTCCTTCGCAACTAATGAAAAACTGTTTTTT.

The rearrangement uses TRBV28 and TRBJ2-5, with 7 bases identical to TRBD2. V dropped 3 bases and J dropped 2; count of bases not matched to a gene: 0. The length of the CDR3 is 13 residues. In germline, CDR1 is MDHEN, CDR2 SYDVKM. CDR3 in amino acids: CASSLGGQETQYF. Written as DNA, the CDR3 is TGTGCCAGCAGTTTGGGGGGGCAAGAGACCCAGTACTTC.

The chain employs TRBV18 and TRBJ1-1; maybe TRBD1 (5 bases). CDR1 and CDR2 from the germline V gene are KGHSH and LQKENI. The length of the CDR3 is 12 residues. V was trimmed by 3 bases and J by 10 bases, leaving 12 bases between them. CDR3 DNA: TGTGCCAGCTCACCTCTGGTGGGGGGAGCTTTCTTT. This sequence encodes CASSPLVGGAFF. Full variable domain (missing parts from reference TRBV18 and TRBJ1-1): NAGVMQNPRHLVRRRGQEARLRCSPMKGHSHVYWYRQLPEEGLKFMVYLQKENIIDESGMPKERFSAEFPKEGPSILRIQQVVRGDSAAYFCASSPLVGGAFFGQGTRLTVV.

The rearrangement uses TRBV28 and TRBJ2-5; tentatively, D is TRBD1 (7 bases). This CDR3 spans 12 amino acids. Germline-derived CDR1 and CDR2 are MDHEN and SYDVKM. The V gene lost 11 bases and the J gene lost 0 bases, with 10 bases spanning the gap. The DNA of the CDR3 is TGTGCCGCGGGACAGAACCAAGAGACCCAGTACTTC. It encodes CAAGQNQETQYF.

This clone has just one count. The rearrangement joins TRBV6-6 to TRBJ1-5, with D tentatively TRBD1 (5 bases). Trimming took off 0 bases at V and 8 bases at J, with 8 bases between the two ends. Germline loops: CDR1 MNHNY, CDR2 SVGAGI (reference sequence). The CDR3 loop spans 13 amino acids. The CDR3 protein is CASSYSGTEPQHF. CDR3 bases: TGTGCCAGCAGTTACTCAGGGACTGAGCCCCAGCATTTT.

The chain couples TRBV10-1 to TRBJ1-1; 7 bases are a match to TRBD1. Germline lookup yields CDR1 WNHNN and CDR2 SYGVQD (reference sequence). CDR3 length equals 11 residues. Losses at the gene ends were 2 bases for V and 11 bases for J; bases not matched to a gene: 2. In DNA form, the CDR3 reads TGCGCCAGCAGTGAGATACAGGGGGCTTTCTTT. Protein sequence: CASSEIQGAFF.

This chain joins TRBV6-5 and TRBJ2-5; TRBD1 agrees at 7 bases. Losses at the gene ends were 8 bases for V and 4 bases for J; bases not matched to a gene: 7. Germline loops: CDR1 MNHEY, CDR2 SVGAGI. The CDR3 length is 13 residues. The CDR3 is CASGSTGRETQYF. The CDR3 coding sequence is TGTGCCAGCGGATCGACAGGGAGAGAGACCCAGTACTTC.

This rearrangement joins TRBV5-1 to TRBJ2-6; no definite D call. In germline, CDR1 is SGHRS, CDR2 YFSETQ. V was pared by 1 base and J by 4 bases, with 9 bases between. The length of the CDR3 is 15 residues. CDR3 loop: CASSLPLRGANVLTF. CDR3 in DNA: TGCGCCAGCAGCTTGCCTCTGAGGGGGGCCAACGTCCTGACTTTC.

This clone was seen only once. V gene TRBV7-9 combines with J gene TRBJ2-1, with D maybe TRBD2 (6 bases). V was pared by 1 base and J by 9 bases, with 13 bases between. This CDR3 region has 14 residues. The germline CDR1 and CDR2 sequences are SEHNR and FQNEAQ (reference sequence). Written as DNA, the CDR3 is TGTGCCAGCAGCTTAGACGGGAGAGGTATTGAGCAGTTCTTC. Protein product: CASSLDGRGIEQFF. Full variable domain (rest looked up from reference TRBV7-9 and TRBJ2-1): DTGVSQNPRHKITKRGQNVTFRCDPISEHNRLYWYRQTLGQGPEFLTYFQNEAQLEKSRLLSDRFSAERPKGSFSTLEIQRTEQGDSAMYLCASSLDGRGIEQFFGPGTRLTVL.

This chain's CDR3 is CASSSDRDRDDSPLHF. The CDR3 DNA is TGTGCCAGCAGCTCAGACCGGGACAGGGACGATTCACCCCTCCACTTT. V usage is TRBV11-3 and J usage is TRBJ1-6; 9 bases align to TRBD1. The CDR3 has 16 residues. With 4 bases clipped from V and 8 bases from J, the junction kept 9 bases outside the gene matches. Germline CDR1 reads SGHNT; CDR2 reads YENEEA.

The chain combines TRBV7-2 with TRBJ2-1; 9 bases are shared with TRBD2. This CDR3 has 16 residues. Per germline, CDR1 SGHTA and CDR2 FQGNSA. The V and J ends lost 5 bases and 0 bases, in that order; junction bases with no gene match: 5. CDR3 nucleotides: TGTGCCAGCAGCCGTCTTAGCGGGAGCTCCTACAATGAGCAGTTCTTC. This translates into CASSRLSGSSYNEQFF.

V usage is TRBV25-1 and J usage is TRBJ1-6; D might be TRBD1 (6 bases). The CDR3 is made up of 15 amino acids. Trimming removed 1 base from V and 6 bases from J, with 10 bases in between. CDR1 is MGHDK and CDR2 is SYGVNS in the germline V gene. The CDR3 DNA reads as TGTGCCAGCAGTGAATGGGCAGGGGTTAATTCACCCCTCCACTTT. This encodes CASSEWAGVNSPLHF.